A selection of T cell receptor beta chains follows, all from one sample in a study of vaccination effects on CD4 cells after COVID-19. Their antigen targets remain unknown. Some clones are missing from TCRdb's copy, which holds only in-frame ones; the method was immunoSEQ multiplex PCR. This table holds around 15,000 clones, about 74% found once. This specimen was CD4+ T cells from PBMCs cultured with HCoV-NL63 spike peptides, taken after COVID-19 vaccination. The receptors stem from a human donor who received a COVID-19 vaccine. The CDR3 runs from the conserved cysteine through the conserved F or W. The order of the fields is clone size, J gene, D gene, V gene, CDR3 protein, CDR3 DNA. The D gene is left open where the match is weak. Not all rows give a size; the values are once, few, many and, for expanded clones, a class.

.,TRBJ2-7,.,TRBV5-4,CASSLVSTGDEQYF,TGTGCCAGCAGCTTGGTATCAACTGGGGACGAGCAGTACTTC
.,TRBJ1-5,.,TRBV6-1,CASSEVGGAAQQPQHF,TGTGCCAGCAGTGAAGTGGGGGGCGCGGCCCAACAGCCCCAGCATTTT
.,TRBJ2-7,TRBD1,TRBV10-3,CAISVRTGEYEQYF,TGTGCCATCAGTGTCCGGACAGGGGAGTACGAGCAGTACTTC
.,TRBJ2-7,TRBD1,TRBV27,CASSFGGGTGGRTYEQYF,TGTGCCAGCAGTTTCGGGGGGGGGACAGGGGGCAGGACCTACGAGCAGTACTTC
.,TRBJ2-4,.,TRBV20-1,CSASKGGKNIQYF,TGCAGTGCTAGTAAGGGGGGCAAAAACATTCAGTACTTC
.,TRBJ2-5,.,TRBV4-3,CASSHRLGPQETQYF,TGCGCCAGCAGCCACCGTTTAGGTCCCCAAGAGACCCAGTACTTC
.,TRBJ2-1,TRBD1,TRBV9,CASSSRDSTNEQFF,TGTGCCAGCAGCTCCCGGGACAGTACTAATGAGCAGTTCTTC
.,TRBJ2-5,.,TRBV4-3,CASSAGAQITRETQYF,TGCGCCAGCAGCGCCGGGGCCCAGATCACCAGGGAGACCCAGTACTTC
.,TRBJ2-7,TRBD2,TRBV9,CASSDSLAATTYEQYF,TGTGCCAGCAGCGACTCTCTAGCGGCTACGACCTACGAGCAGTACTTC
once,TRBJ1-3,TRBD1,TRBV3-1/TRBV3-2,CASSPQGARGNTIYF,TGTGCCAGCAGCCCGCAGGGGGCGCGAGGAAACACCATATATTTT
.,TRBJ1-4,.,TRBV5-3,CARSLVPNEKLFF,TGTGCCAGAAGCTTGGTCCCCAATGAAAAACTGTTTTTT
.,TRBJ2-7,TRBD2,TRBV6-2/TRBV6-3,CASSTLGRGTSSYEQYF,TGTGCCAGCAGTACCCTCGGGAGGGGAACAAGCTCCTACGAGCAGTACTTC
.,TRBJ2-2,.,TRBV12-5,CASGSQGDAGELFF,TGTGCTAGTGGTTCCCAGGGTGATGCCGGGGAGCTGTTTTTT
.,TRBJ2-2,.,TRBV7-9,CASSLENTGELFF,TGTGCCAGCAGCTTAGAGAACACCGGGGAGCTGTTTTTT
.,TRBJ1-4,.,TRBV7-9,CASSSGPEKLFF,TGTGCCAGCAGCTCGGGCCCCGAAAAACTGTTTTTT
.,TRBJ1-2,TRBD1,TRBV28,CASSLTGGSYGYTF,TGTGCCAGCAGTTTAACAGGGGGTTCATATGGCTACACCTTC
.,TRBJ1-5,.,TRBV4-2,CASSPVGSYSNQPQHF,TGTGCCAGCAGCCCGGTAGGGTCTTATAGCAATCAGCCCCAGCATTTT
.,TRBJ2-4,TRBD1,TRBV5-1,CASSRQGAGNIQYF,TGCGCCAGCAGCAGACAGGGGGCAGGAAACATTCAGTACTTC
.,TRBJ1-2,.,TRBV7-9,CASSLGGDISYGYTF,TGTGCCAGCAGCTTAGGCGGGGACATTAGCTATGGCTACACCTTC
large,TRBJ1-2,.,TRBV19,CASSDTHNYGYTF,TGTGCCAGTAGCGATACCCATAACTATGGCTACACCTTC
.,TRBJ1-3,.,TRBV5-4,CASSLEGVPAGNTIYF,TGTGCCAGCAGCTTGGAGGGAGTCCCGGCCGGAAACACCATATATTTT
.,TRBJ2-6,.,TRBV9,CASSAGYPNVLTF,TGTGCCAGCAGTGCAGGGTATCCCAACGTCCTGACTTTC